This T cell receptor (beta chain) derives from a study of blood T cell repertoires in COVID-19. Using immunoSEQ multiplex PCR, the repertoire was profiled, and TCRdb retains in-frame clones only, with some absent. The sample comprises about 380,000 clones, around 90% of which are singletons, and more than 0.95% rests with the top ten. This CDR3 has 14 residues. Trimming at V came to 5 bases and at J to 4 bases, leaving 5 bases not matched to a gene. CDR1 and CDR2 from the germline V gene are KGHDR and SFDVKD. This TCR was sampled from a woman aged 18-29 years who had recovered from COVID-19. The J gene is TRBJ2-3, the V gene TRBV24-1, with 7 bases fitting TRBD2. The sequenced sample was PBMCs or T cells enriched from blood (not recorded which). CDR3 loop: CATSGAGVADTQYF. CDR3 sequence (DNA): TGTGCCACCAGTGGGGCGGGGGTGGCAGATACGCAGTATTTT.